Listed below are T cell receptor beta chains from one sample, sequenced in a study of T cells in Graves' hyperthyroidism and ophthalmopathy. TCRdb re-analysed the multiplex PCR reads in MiXCR, keeping a single row per CDR3 protein. The table has hundreds of thousands of distinct CDR3 sequences, under 25% seen once. Sample: blood. Receptors originate from a man aged 30 to 39 with Graves' ophthalmopathy. Both conserved end residues are part of each CDR3. Fields, in order: J gene, clone size, D gene, V gene, CDR3 protein, CDR3 DNA. The D gene is left open where the match is weak. Only some rows state a clone size, as once, few, many or a class for expanded clones.

j_call: TRBJ2-1
clone_size: many
d_call: TRBD2
v_call: TRBV11-2
cdr3_aa: CASSLDQAGAYSNEQFF
cdr3_nt: TGTGCCAGCAGCTTAGACCAAGCGGGAGCATATTCCAATGAGCAGTTCTTC

j_call: TRBJ2-3
clone_size: NA
d_call: TRBD2
v_call: TRBV20-1
cdr3_aa: CSARTSGRTNTQYF
cdr3_nt: TGCAGTGCTAGAACAAGCGGGAGGACGAATACGCAGTATTTT

j_call: TRBJ2-2
clone_size: few
d_call: NA
v_call: TRBV29-1
cdr3_aa: CSVLMGEAGELFF
cdr3_nt: TGCAGCGTATTAATGGGGGAGGCCGGGGAGCTGTTTTTT

j_call: TRBJ2-1
clone_size: few
d_call: NA
v_call: TRBV27
cdr3_aa: CASSLFRLPGDSSYNEQFF
cdr3_nt: TGTGCCAGCAGTTTATTTCGGTTACCGGGGGATAGCTCCTACAATGAGCAGTTCTTC

j_call: TRBJ2-2
clone_size: few
d_call: NA
v_call: TRBV30
cdr3_aa: CAWSVRPGELFF
cdr3_nt: TGTGCCTGGAGTGTAAGGCCCGGGGAGCTGTTTTTT

j_call: TRBJ2-7
clone_size: NA
d_call: TRBD1
v_call: TRBV2
cdr3_aa: CASSGQGLGYEQYF
cdr3_nt: TGTGCCAGCAGTGGACAGGGGCTCGGCTACGAGCAGTACTTC

j_call: TRBJ2-5
clone_size: many
d_call: TRBD2
v_call: TRBV2
cdr3_aa: CASNAGTSGKETQYF
cdr3_nt: TGTGCCAGCAACGCCGGGACTAGCGGGAAGGAGACCCAGTACTTC

j_call: TRBJ2-7
clone_size: many
d_call: NA
v_call: TRBV11-2
cdr3_aa: CASSSPDLYEQYF
cdr3_nt: TGTGCCAGCAGCTCCCCGGACCTCTACGAGCAGTACTTC

j_call: TRBJ2-1
clone_size: NA
d_call: NA
v_call: TRBV10-2
cdr3_aa: CASSEQGPPNEQFF
cdr3_nt: TGCGCCAGCAGTGAGCAGGGGCCCCCTAATGAGCAGTTCTTC

j_call: TRBJ2-5
clone_size: NA
d_call: NA
v_call: TRBV28
cdr3_aa: CASGQGTWTQYF
cdr3_nt: TGTGCCAGCGGTCAGGGGACGTGGACCCAGTACTTC

j_call: TRBJ2-4
clone_size: NA
d_call: TRBD2
v_call: TRBV5-5
cdr3_aa: CASSFSGRAKNIQYF
cdr3_nt: TGTGCCAGCAGTTTTAGCGGGAGAGCCAAAAACATTCAGTACTTC

j_call: TRBJ2-3
clone_size: few
d_call: NA
v_call: TRBV5-6
cdr3_aa: CASSSSNERDTQYF
cdr3_nt: TGTGCCAGCAGCTCATCGAACGAACGAGATACGCAGTATTTT

j_call: TRBJ1-4
clone_size: NA
d_call: NA
v_call: TRBV6-5
cdr3_aa: CASSNQPGLGATNEKLFF
cdr3_nt: TGTGCCAGCAGTAACCAGCCTGGACTTGGCGCAACTAATGAAAAACTGTTTTTT

j_call: TRBJ2-7
clone_size: few
d_call: NA
v_call: TRBV28
cdr3_aa: CASRPGAAYEQYF
cdr3_nt: TGTGCCAGCAGACCGGGGGCGGCCTACGAGCAGTACTTC

j_call: TRBJ2-4
clone_size: NA
d_call: NA
v_call: TRBV11-2
cdr3_aa: CASSEFQFQYF
cdr3_nt: TGTGCCAGCAGTGAATTCCAGTTTCAGTACTTC

j_call: TRBJ2-2
clone_size: many
d_call: TRBD2
v_call: TRBV2
cdr3_aa: CASSGGQRETVGELFF
cdr3_nt: TGTGCCAGCAGTGGGGGGCAGCGGGAGACCGTCGGGGAGCTGTTTTTT

j_call: TRBJ2-7
clone_size: NA
d_call: NA
v_call: TRBV28
cdr3_aa: CASSVTASGEQYF
cdr3_nt: TGTGCCAGCAGTGTTACAGCGTCGGGCGAGCAGTACTTC